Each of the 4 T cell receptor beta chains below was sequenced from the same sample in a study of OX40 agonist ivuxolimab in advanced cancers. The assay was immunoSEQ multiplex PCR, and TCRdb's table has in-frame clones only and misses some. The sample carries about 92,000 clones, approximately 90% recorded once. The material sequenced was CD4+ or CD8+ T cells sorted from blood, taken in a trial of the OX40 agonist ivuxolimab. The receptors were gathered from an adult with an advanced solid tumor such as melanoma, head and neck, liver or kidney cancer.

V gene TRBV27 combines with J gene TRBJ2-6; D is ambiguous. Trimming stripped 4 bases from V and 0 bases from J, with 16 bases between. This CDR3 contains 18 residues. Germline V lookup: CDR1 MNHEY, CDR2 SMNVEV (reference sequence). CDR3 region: CASSSPDMRYSGANVLTF. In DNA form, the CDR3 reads TGTGCCAGCAGTTCCCCCGATATGAGGTACTCTGGGGCCAACGTCCTGACTTTC.

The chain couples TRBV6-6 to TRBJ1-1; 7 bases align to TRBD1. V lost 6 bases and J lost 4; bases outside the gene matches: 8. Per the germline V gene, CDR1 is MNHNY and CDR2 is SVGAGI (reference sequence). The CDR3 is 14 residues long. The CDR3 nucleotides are TGTGCCAGCAGCCCAACAGGGGTCGTCACTGAAGCTTTCTTT. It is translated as CASSPTGVVTEAFF.

Written as DNA, the CDR3 is TGCGCCAGCACCTCCAACCGGGGAGATACGCAGTATTTT. This gives the protein CASTSNRGDTQYF. The chain employs TRBV5-1 and TRBJ2-3; TRBD2 might be the D (5 bases). With 6 bases removed from V and 5 bases from J, the gap between germline ends came to 13 bases. The CDR3 has 13 amino acids. CDR1 is SGHRS and CDR2 is YFSETQ in the germline V gene.

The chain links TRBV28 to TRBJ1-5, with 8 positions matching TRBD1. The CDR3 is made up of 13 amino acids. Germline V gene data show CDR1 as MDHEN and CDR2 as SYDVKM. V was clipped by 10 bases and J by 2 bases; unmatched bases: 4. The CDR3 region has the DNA TGTGCCACCCTGGGACAGGGCAATCAGCCCCAGCATTTT. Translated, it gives CATLGQGNQPQHF.